The 17 T cell receptor beta chains presented below share a single source sample, sequenced in a study of response to subunit inactivated influenza vaccine. MiXCR, run by TCRdb on the RT-PCR reads, gives a single entry per CDR3 protein. The sample carries some 640,000 distinct CDR3 sequences, approximately 15% recorded once. Sequences were derived from PBMCs from blood, sampled approximately 15 days before vaccination. The receptors shown here come from a man aged 50 to 59 who received an inactivated influenza vaccine.

This clonotype was observed a handful of times. The chain recombines TRBV6-5 with TRBJ2-5, with no clear D. There are 13 residues in the CDR3. Germline V gives CDR1 MNHEY, CDR2 SVGAGI. Trimming took 1 base from V and 5 from J, leaving 8 bases between them. Here the CDR3 DNA reads TGTGCCAGCAGTTACTTGAGCTGGGAGACCCAGTACTTC. It specifies CASSYLSWETQYF.

The chain employs TRBV29-1 and TRBJ2-1; D gene uncertain. Germline CDR1 SQVTM, CDR2 ANQGSEA. The V gene lost 2 bases and the J gene lost 0 bases, with 5 bases spanning the gap. The CDR3 length is 13 residues. The CDR3: CSVEQDSYNEQFF. CDR3 DNA sequence: TGCAGCGTTGAACAGGACTCCTACAATGAGCAGTTCTTC.

This clonotype has more than one count but fewer than ten. The chain recombines TRBV12-3 or TRBV12-4 with TRBJ2-7; 8 nucleotides match TRBD1. CDR3 length: 15 amino acids. Germline trimming cut 4 bases from V and 2 bases from J; bases unmatched to any gene: 7. DNA for the CDR3: TGTGCCAGCAGTTCCCCGACAGGGGACCCCTACGAGCAGTACTTC. Translation gives CASSSPTGDPYEQYF.

This clonotype was recorded a few times. The chain carries TRBV12-3 or TRBV12-4 and TRBJ2-1, with TRBD1 matching 10 bases. This CDR3 comprises 13 residues. J lost 7 bases, V lost 8 bases, and 5 bases had no gene match. The CDR3 DNA reads TGTGCCAGCGGGGACAGGGGAGGGAATGAGCAGTTCTTC. Protein product: CASGDRGGNEQFF.

This clonotype was recorded a few times. The chain has TRBV5-1 and TRBJ2-3, with D possibly being TRBD2 (6 bases). Trimming pared 2 bases from V and 1 base from J, leaving 17 bases between. The CDR3 is 17 residues long. CDR1 is SGHRS and CDR2 is YFSETQ in the germline V gene. The CDR3: CASSFDRRDWGTDTQYF. The CDR3 nucleotides are TGCGCCAGCAGCTTTGACCGCCGGGACTGGGGCACAGATACGCAGTATTTT.

The V call is TRBV28, the J call TRBJ2-1, with D tentatively TRBD1 (6 bases). The CDR3 runs 14 residues. Germline-derived CDR1 and CDR2 are MDHEN and SYDVKM. Trimming removed 4 bases from V and 3 bases from J, with 10 bases in between. The CDR3 region is CASSSTGYYNEQFF. CDR3 bases: TGTGCCAGCAGTTCTACAGGGTACTACAATGAGCAGTTCTTC.

A few counts support this clonotype. The chain has TRBV2 and TRBJ2-1; TRBD1 matches at 7 bases. Per germline, CDR1 SNHLY and CDR2 FYNNEI. V dropped 8 bases and J dropped 8; count of bases not matched to a gene: 6. The CDR3 consists of 12 residues. The CDR3 is CASDREADEQFF. CDR3 sequence (DNA): TGTGCCAGCGACAGGGAAGCTGATGAGCAGTTCTTC.

This chain links TRBV7-9 with TRBJ2-5; 10 bases are a match to TRBD1. V trimming: 4 bases; J trimming: 2 bases; junction bases outside the gene matches: 7. The CDR3 totals 16 residues. Germline V CDR1 and CDR2: SEHNR, FQNEAQ (reference sequence). CDR3 nucleotides: TGTGCCAGCAGCTCGTCCGGGACAGGGGTTCAAGAGACCCAGTACTTC. This sequence encodes CASSSSGTGVQETQYF.

This clonotype was picked up a small number of times. The chain joins TRBV12-3 or TRBV12-4 to TRBJ2-6; D might be TRBD2 (5 bases). This CDR3 spans 17 amino acids. The ends were cut back, 5 bases at V and 0 bases at J, with 14 bases in the middle. Here the CDR3 DNA reads TGTGCCAGCAGTAAGCGATCTAGCTACTCTGGGGCCAACGTCCTGACTTTC. Translation: CASSKRSSYSGANVLTF.

This clonotype was seen only a few times. The chain joins TRBV3-1 to TRBJ1-1, with unresolved D. CDR1 LGHDT and CDR2 YNNKEL come from the germline V gene (reference sequence). CDR3 length: 14 amino acids. Trimming took 0 bases from V and 1 from J, leaving 6 bases between them. DNA of the CDR3: TGTGCCAGCAGCCAAGACGGATCGAACACTGAAGCTTTCTTT. Encoded protein: CASSQDGSNTEAFF.

This chain connects TRBV7-9 to TRBJ2-1, with 7 bases fitting TRBD2. The V and J ends lost 5 bases and 6 bases, in that order; junction bases with no gene match: 10. The CDR3 totals 15 residues. Germline CDR1 and CDR2: SEHNR and FQNEAQ (reference sequence). For the CDR3, the DNA is TGTGCCAGCAGCCCGGGACTATTTTTACGCAATGAGCAGTTCTTC. Protein: CASSPGLFLRNEQFF.

V gene TRBV20-1 combines with J gene TRBJ2-7; 13 positions match TRBD2. This CDR3 region has 13 residues. V trimming: 5 bases; J trimming: 5 bases; junction bases outside the gene matches: 3. From germline, CDR1 is DFQATT and CDR2 SNEGSKA (reference sequence). CDR3 nucleotide sequence: TGCAGTGCTGGGACTAGCGGGAAAGACGAGCAGTACTTC. Translating it yields CSAGTSGKDEQYF.

This clonotype was counted between two and nine times. The chain has TRBV20-1 and TRBJ2-5, with 7 bases identical to TRBD1. This CDR3 spans 13 amino acids. Trimming took 5 bases from V and 5 from J; bases not matched to a gene: 8. Germline CDR1 and CDR2: DFQATT and SNEGSKA (reference sequence). The CDR3 region has the DNA TGCAGTGCTGGCGGACAGGTCGTTGAGACCCAGTACTTC. This codes for CSAGGQVVETQYF.

V usage is TRBV3-1 and J usage is TRBJ2-4; D may correspond to TRBD1 or TRBD2 (5 bases each). The CDR3 has 17 residues. Per the germline V gene, CDR1 is LGHDT and CDR2 is YNNKEL (reference sequence). V was pared by 5 bases and J by 0 bases, with 17 bases between. Here the CDR3 reads CASSLPGPKLAKNIQYF. The CDR3 bases are TGTGCCAGCAGCTTACCGGGACCGAAATTAGCCAAAAACATTCAGTACTTC.

The table lists this clonotype with a few counts. The chain joins TRBV7-2 to TRBJ2-7, with no clear D. Germline V CDR1 and CDR2: SGHTA, FQGNSA. Trimming stripped 3 bases from V and 1 base from J, with 13 bases between. CDR3 size: 15 residues. CDR3 sequence (DNA): TGTGCCAGCAGCTTGACTCGGGTCAGTTCCTACGAGCAGTACTTC. It is translated as CASSLTRVSSYEQYF.

The gene calls are TRBV20-1 and TRBJ2-1; D not resolved. The CDR3 length is 12 residues. Germline CDR1 DFQATT, CDR2 SNEGSKA (reference sequence). The V end was cut by 3 bases, the J end by 5 bases, with 8 bases between. CDR3 sequence reads: CSASAQHNEQFF. The CDR3 nucleotides are TGCAGTGCTAGCGCTCAGCACAATGAGCAGTTCTTC.

This clonotype was counted a few times. The chain carries TRBV5-1 and TRBJ2-1, with D hard to call. There are 15 residues in the CDR3. V was shortened by 1 base and J by 8 bases, with 16 bases between the two germline ends. Germline CDR1 reads SGHRS; CDR2 reads YFSETQ. The CDR3 loop is CASSLSGDIGYEQFF. The CDR3 DNA is TGCGCCAGCAGCTTGTCAGGCGATATTGGTTATGAGCAGTTCTTC.